In its sample, the clone carrying this T cell receptor (beta chain) was seen a few times. What it binds is unknown. This sample is drawn from a study of CD8 T cells in ankylosing spondylitis. Broader study findings: The study identified a TCR beta motif of under ten highly homologous variants that appeared characteristic of ankylosing spondylitis blood.

TCRdb re-called the 5' RACE reads with MiXCR, one entry per CDR3 protein. The sample holds roughly 400,000 distinct CDR3 sequences; approximately 20% are singletons and the top ten take about 16%. The clonotype originates from a male donor with ankylosing spondylitis. The specimen was blood, either unsorted or a sorted T cell fraction (not recorded which).

This CDR3 is CASSLAMDGWAEAFF. The CDR3 bases are TGTGCCAGCAGCTTAGCAATGGACGGATGGGCGGAAGCTTTCTTT. The chain is built from TRBV7-9 and TRBJ1-1; D call uncertain. Trimming stripped 0 bases from V and 8 bases from J, with 16 bases between. In germline, CDR1 is SEHNR, CDR2 FQNEAQ (reference sequence). The CDR3 runs to 15 residues.